This is a list of T cell receptor beta chains from one sample in a study of breast tumors, draining lymph nodes, adjacent tissues. TCRdb re-called the multiplex PCR reads through MiXCR, storing one row per CDR3 protein. The sample includes about 200,000 distinct CDR3 sequences, 25% to 40% of them seen just once. Source material: axillary lymph node tissue. The source of these receptors is a female donor with breast cancer. Some clones in this sample may be carry-over from other donors' samples. The CDR3 runs from the conserved cysteine through the conserved F or W. Each record gives: J gene, clone size, D gene, V gene, CDR3 protein, CDR3 DNA. A D gene is named only where the DNA matches it firmly. Clone size is stated in some rows and not others, as once, few, many or a class when expanded.

TRBJ1-2 - TRBD1 TRBV10-3 CATSESPGQGYGYTF TGTGCCACCAGTGAGTCGCCGGGACAGGGGTATGGCTACACCTTC
TRBJ2-7 many - TRBV10-3 CAISESSASLSEQYF TGTGCCATCAGTGAGTCTAGCGCTTCTCTCTCCGAGCAGTACTTC
TRBJ2-2 many TRBD2 TRBV20-1 CSARRGLSVTGELFF TGCAGTGCTAGAAGGGGACTATCCGTCACCGGGGAGCTGTTTTTT
TRBJ2-7 many - TRBV6-5 CASRDTYEQYF TGTGCCAGCCGCGATACCTACGAGCAGTACTTC
TRBJ2-7 many TRBD2 TRBV5-6 CASSGGLAGKNYEQYF TGTGCCAGCAGCGGGGGACTAGCGGGGAAGAACTACGAGCAGTACTTC
TRBJ2-3 - TRBD2 TRBV20-1 CSARGLAGRRTDTQYF TGCAGCGCTAGAGGCCTAGCGGGGAGGCGCACAGATACGCAGTATTTT
TRBJ2-3 many TRBD2 TRBV2 CASRRPSGMRQYF TGTGCCAGCAGGCGACCGAGCGGGATGAGGCAGTATTTT
TRBJ1-4 many - TRBV4-2 CASSQFRTTNEKLFF TGTGCCAGCAGCCAATTTCGGACAACTAATGAAAAACTGTTTTTT
TRBJ2-4 many - TRBV3-1 CASSLGGLNIQYF TGTGCCAGCAGCCTCGGGGGGCTAAACATTCAGTACTTC
TRBJ2-3 - - TRBV2 CASSDRGSGADTWYF TGTGCCAGCAGTGATAGGGGCTCGGGAGCAGATACGTGGTATTTT
TRBJ1-1 few TRBD1 TRBV20-1 CSANRDSLNTEAFF TGCAGTGCTAACCGGGACAGCTTGAACACTGAAGCTTTCTTT
TRBJ1-4 many - TRBV9 CASSVGSAAGEKLFF TGTGCCAGCAGCGTAGGGTCGGCAGCAGGGGAAAAACTGTTTTTT
TRBJ1-2 - - TRBV15 CATSRDLSGGCYGYTF TGTGCCACCAGCAGAGATCTGAGCGGCGGTTGCTATGGCTACACCTTC
TRBJ1-5 many - TRBV20-1 CSAKLEASNQPQHF TGCAGTGCTAAGCTGGAGGCGAGCAATCAGCCCCAGCATTTT
TRBJ2-3 many - TRBV18 CASSPSTDTQYF TGCGCCAGCAGCCCTAGCACAGATACGCAGTATTTT
TRBJ1-6 - - TRBV6-1 CASHRTGGSPLHF TGTGCCAGCCATCGTACGGGGGGATCACCCCTCCACTTT
TRBJ1-2 few - TRBV20-1 CSVTTGFSYGCTF -
TRBJ1-4 - - TRBV9 CASSVEPGLAF TGTGCCAGCAGCGTAGAACCGGGACTAGCATTT
TRBJ1-2 many TRBD1 TRBV7-8 CASSLEAGQGVGYGYTF TGTGCCAGCAGCTTAGAAGCTGGACAGGGCGTGGGCTATGGCTACACCTTC
TRBJ1-3 many - TRBV7-2 CASSQTPGNTIYF TGTGCCAGCAGCCAGACACCCGGAAACACCATATATTTT
TRBJ1-4 once - TRBV11-2 CASSFDRTSDYNEKLFF TGTGCCAGCAGCTTCGACAGGACCTCCGATTATAATGAAAAACTGTTTTTT
TRBJ1-2 - - TRBV20-1 CGADPTGYSGQTNGYTF TGCGGTGCTGATCCTACAGGGTATTCGGGACAAACTAATGGCTACACCTTC
TRBJ1-1 - TRBD1 TRBV7-3 CASSSGQGLAEAFF TGTGCCAGCAGCTCTGGACAGGGTTTGGCTGAAGCTTTCTTT
TRBJ2-5 - TRBD2 TRBV6-6 CASSWTSGSETQYF TGTGCCAGCAGTTGGACTAGCGGGAGTGAGACCCAGTACTTC
TRBJ2-1 - - TRBV6-5 CASRPPGGSSYNEQFF TGTGCCAGCAGACCTCCGGGCGGAAGCTCCTACAATGAGCAGTTCTTC
TRBJ1-3 - - TRBV3-1 CASSADFGNTIYF TGTGCCAGCAGTGCCGACTTTGGAAACACCATATATTTT
TRBJ2-1 many - TRBV7-6 CASSRSQGSEQFF TGTGCCAGCAGCCGTAGCCAGGGAAGTGAGCAGTTCTTC
TRBJ2-1 many - TRBV20-1 CSARVVGASSYNEQFF TGCAGTGCTAGGGTAGTAGGGGCGAGCTCCTACAATGAGCAGTTCTTC
TRBJ2-3 - - TRBV7-2 CASSPRVADTQYF TGTGCCAGCAGCCCTAGGGTGGCAGATACGCAGTATTTT
TRBJ1-5 many - TRBV15 CATSRDRSPGDYGDQPQHF TGTGCCACCAGCAGAGATCGGTCCCCGGGCGACTACGGGGATCAGCCCCAGCATTTT
TRBJ1-4 many TRBD1 TRBV10-3 CAISAGTGNGEKLFF TGTGCCATCAGCGCCGGGACAGGGAATGGGGAAAAACTGTTTTTT